This is a list of T cell receptor beta chains from one sample in a study of cytomegalovirus exposure and HLA in healthy donors. TCRdb's table, derived via immunoSEQ multiplex PCR, lists solely in-frame clones and lacks some. Found here are tens of thousands of clones, just under 95% of them singletons; the top ten hold 2.5% to 3.5%. Sequences were obtained from PBMCs. The receptor set was obtained from a woman under 30 in good health and CMV-seropositive. Both conserved end residues are part of each CDR3. Each record gives: V gene, D gene, clone size, J gene, CDR3 protein, CDR3 DNA. D genes are given only for firm matches. Size values are once, few and many counts, or a class for expanded clones, and some rows have none.

v_gene: TRBV4-1
d_gene: TRBD1
abundance: .
j_gene: TRBJ2-7
CDR3aa: CASSQALTGQLGNVEQYF
CDR3nt: TGCGCCAGCAGCCAAGCATTGACGGGACAGTTAGGTAACGTCGAGCAGTACTTC

v_gene: TRBV13
d_gene: .
abundance: .
j_gene: TRBJ1-4
CDR3aa: CASSPVGENEKLFF
CDR3nt: TGTGCCAGCAGTCCTGTCGGGGAGAATGAAAAACTGTTTTTT

v_gene: TRBV7-7
d_gene: TRBD1
abundance: .
j_gene: TRBJ2-2
CDR3aa: CASSLNPGQGNTGELFF
CDR3nt: TGTGCTAGCAGCCTTAACCCGGGACAGGGAAACACCGGGGAGCTGTTTTTT

v_gene: TRBV7-6
d_gene: .
abundance: .
j_gene: TRBJ1-6
CDR3aa: CASSERGGTGTRGSPLHF
CDR3nt: TGTGCCAGCAGTGAGAGAGGGGGGACCGGGACTAGGGGTTCACCCCTCCACTTT

v_gene: TRBV28
d_gene: .
abundance: .
j_gene: TRBJ2-7
CDR3aa: CASSLSDTTYEQYF
CDR3nt: TGTGCCAGCAGTTTATCGGACACCACCTACGAGCAGTACTTC

v_gene: TRBV5-1
d_gene: TRBD2
abundance: once
j_gene: TRBJ2-1
CDR3aa: CASSWLAGSSYNEQFF
CDR3nt: TGCGCCAGCAGCTGGCTAGCGGGAAGCTCCTACAATGAGCAGTTCTTC

v_gene: TRBV7-2
d_gene: .
abundance: .
j_gene: TRBJ1-5
CDR3aa: CASSLASGNQPQHF
CDR3nt: TGTGCCAGCAGCTTAGCCAGTGGCAATCAGCCCCAGCATTTT

v_gene: TRBV5-1
d_gene: .
abundance: .
j_gene: TRBJ2-5
CDR3aa: CASSYEAGNQETQYF
CDR3nt: TGCGCCAGCAGCTACGAGGCGGGGAATCAAGAGACCCAGTACTTC

v_gene: TRBV28
d_gene: TRBD2
abundance: .
j_gene: TRBJ2-7
CDR3aa: CASSLFGLADYEQYF
CDR3nt: TGTGCCAGCAGTTTATTCGGACTAGCCGACTACGAGCAGTACTTC

v_gene: TRBV5-6
d_gene: .
abundance: .
j_gene: TRBJ2-5
CDR3aa: CASSFIAEETQYF
CDR3nt: TGTGCCAGCAGCTTTATAGCGGAAGAGACCCAGTACTTC

v_gene: TRBV2
d_gene: TRBD2
abundance: .
j_gene: TRBJ2-7
CDR3aa: CASSPPGLASEQYF
CDR3nt: TGTGCCAGCAGCCCTCCGGGACTAGCTTCCGAGCAGTACTTC

v_gene: TRBV7-2
d_gene: TRBD1
abundance: .
j_gene: TRBJ1-1
CDR3aa: CASSPYRGLDTEAFF
CDR3nt: TGTGCCAGCAGCCCCTACAGGGGGTTAGACACTGAAGCTTTCTTT

v_gene: TRBV10-2
d_gene: TRBD1
abundance: .
j_gene: TRBJ1-1
CDR3aa: CASRKYGQGEGTEAFF
CDR3nt: TGCGCCAGCAGAAAGTACGGACAGGGTGAGGGCACTGAAGCTTTCTTT